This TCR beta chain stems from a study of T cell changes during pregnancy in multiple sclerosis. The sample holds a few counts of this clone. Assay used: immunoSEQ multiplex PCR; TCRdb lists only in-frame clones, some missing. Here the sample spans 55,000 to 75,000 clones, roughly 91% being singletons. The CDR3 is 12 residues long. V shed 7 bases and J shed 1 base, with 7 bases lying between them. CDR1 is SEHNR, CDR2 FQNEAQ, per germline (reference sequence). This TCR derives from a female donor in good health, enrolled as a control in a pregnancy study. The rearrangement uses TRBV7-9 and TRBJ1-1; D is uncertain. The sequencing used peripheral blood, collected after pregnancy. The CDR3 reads CASIGANTEAFF. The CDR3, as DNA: TGTGCCAGCATAGGAGCGAACACTGAAGCTTTCTTT.